Following are 5 T cell receptor beta chains from one sample sequenced in a study of blood T cell repertoires in COVID-19. TCRdb keeps only in-frame clones here, not all; method: immunoSEQ multiplex PCR. The sample includes a few hundred thousand clones, 86% of them seen just once. Sequencing was performed on peripheral blood. The receptors shown here come from a woman between 50 and 59 years old with acute or convalescent COVID-19.

This chain links TRBV5-6 with TRBJ2-7, with D uncertain. Trimming cost V 4 bases and J 0 bases, with 11 bases left between them. Per the germline V gene, CDR1 is SGHDT and CDR2 is YYEEEE. The CDR3 is 14 residues long. CDR3 region: CASSPGLASYEQYF. As DNA, the CDR3 is TGTGCCAGCAGCCCTGGGCTGGCCTCCTACGAGCAGTACTTC.

This sequence joins TRBV11-2 and TRBJ2-2, with unresolved D. The ends were cut back, 2 bases at V and 0 bases at J, with 10 bases in the middle. CDR1 SGHAT and CDR2 FQNNGV come from the germline V gene. CDR3 length equals 16 residues. CDR3 nucleotide sequence: TGTGCCAGCAGCTTACGAGCGTACACGAACACCGGGGAGCTGTTTTTT. Its translation is CASSLRAYTNTGELFF. The full variable domain, completed using reference TRBV11-2 and TRBJ2-2, is EAGVAQSPRYKIIEKRQSVAFWCNPISGHATLYWYQQILGQGPKLLIQFQNNGVVDDSQLPKDRFSAERLKGVDSTLKIQPAKLEDSAVYLCASSLRAYTNTGELFFGEGSRLTVL.

The V call is TRBV30, the J call TRBJ2-6; TRBD1 aligns across 8 bases. The V segment lost 5 bases and the J segment 2 bases; nucleotides outside the gene matches: 5. Germline CDR1 is GTSNPN and CDR2 is SVGIG (reference sequence). This CDR3 region has 15 residues. The DNA of the CDR3 is TGTGCCTGGGCCCAGGGACAGGCTGGGGCCAACGTCCTGACTTTC. Its translation: CAWAQGQAGANVLTF.

This chain links TRBV28 with TRBJ2-7; a weak D match, TRBD1 (5 bases). Deletions cut 10 bases from V and 2 bases from J, with 15 bases between. The CDR3 consists of 13 residues. Germline CDR1 reads MDHEN; CDR2 reads SYDVKM. The CDR3 region is CAILGRVAYEQYF. CDR3 nucleotide sequence: TGTGCCATCCTGGGCAGGGTCGCCTACGAGCAGTACTTC.

The CDR3 nucleotides read TGTGCCAGCAGCTTAGGCGGGCTACCCGGAGATACGCAGTATTTT. Its translation is CASSLGGLPGDTQYF. This chain joins TRBV7-2 and TRBJ2-3; D may be TRBD2 (5 bases). Germline V CDR1 and CDR2: SGHTA, FQGNSA. V lost 1 base, J lost 5 bases, and 13 bases lay in between. This CDR3 is built from 15 residues.